This T cell receptor (beta chain) was captured by sequencing in a study of blood T cell repertoires in COVID-19. Using immunoSEQ multiplex PCR, the repertoire was profiled, and TCRdb retains in-frame clones only, with some absent. The sample has about 180,000 clones, approximately 89% seen once. Trimming took 3 bases from V and 7 from J, leaving 20 bases between them. The germline CDR1 and CDR2 sequences are KGHDR and SFDVKD. The CDR3 covers 17 residues. This receptor was obtained from a woman in her twenties or thirties with acute or convalescent COVID-19. The sequenced material came from peripheral blood. V is TRBV24-1 and J is TRBJ1-4, with no clear D. For the CDR3, the DNA is TGTGCCACCAGTGATGCATCGAGACATGCTGAAGGTGAAAAACTGTTTTTT. Translation: CATSDASRHAEGEKLFF.